This paragraph reports one T cell receptor (beta chain). Its antigen is undetermined. One end of the junction is discordant with germline, which a read error may explain. The CDR3 consists of 14 residues. Germline CDR1 and CDR2: SGDLS and YYNGEE. This specimen comes from a study of beta chain features in type 1 diabetes. The authors took one heparinised blood draw, averaging about 120 mL, from each donor. Sorted cells reached over 95% purity in every population. Points from the study as a whole: The VDJ junctions of type 1 diabetes patients carried fewer insertions and more deletions.

Expressed TCRB transcripts were sequenced after all isolated RNA was converted to cDNA. There were about 3.6 million reads on average in the naive, central memory and regulatory T cell samples. Profiling relied on immunoSEQ multiplex PCR, and the TCRdb table lists in-frame clones only, not all of them. The sample shows hundreds of thousands of clones, about 30% of them seen only once. The clonotype was recovered from a young man in good health. V is TRBV9 and J is TRBJ2-3; TRBD2 is a possible D gene (5 bases). The material sequenced was naive CD4+ T cells from blood. The CDR3 nucleotides are TGTGACAGCAGCGCGGGCTTTAGCACAGATACGCAGTATTTT. The encoded protein is CDSSAGFSTDTQYF.